This record concerns one T cell receptor beta chain sequence. What it recognizes is unknown. Sequence at one end of the junction differs from germline and may be a read error. The data derive from a study of T cells and Merkel cell carcinoma outcomes. CDR1 is SGHRS, CDR2 YFSETQ, per germline. This CDR3 has 17 amino acids. The protocol was immunoSEQ multiplex PCR, while the TCRdb copy is restricted to in-frame clones and leaves out a portion. The sample lists 15,000 to 18,000 clones, 80% to 90% occurring once. Study conclusions and caveats: Repertoire plus T-cell density reportedly predicted Merkel cell carcinoma outcomes.

This clonotype was sampled from a human donor with Merkel cell carcinoma. Sequencing was done on a sample of tumor tissue from Merkel cell carcinoma. The chain has TRBV5-1 and TRBJ2-2; 10 bases are a match to TRBD1. Written as DNA, the CDR3 is TGCACCAGCAGCCCTGGACAGGGGGATTTTTACACCGGGGAGCTGTTTTTT. It codes for CTSSPGQGDFYTGELFF.